Listed here are 30 T cell receptor beta chains from one sample, sequenced in a study of blood T cell repertoires in COVID-19. Assay: immunoSEQ multiplex PCR; the TCRdb copy retains only in-frame clones and omits some. The data hold about 190,000 clones, with under 80% observed a single time. Material for sequencing was peripheral blood. These receptor sequences come from a woman aged 45-60 years with acute or convalescent COVID-19.

This sequence joins TRBV5-6 and TRBJ2-1; D gene uncertain. Trimming removed 3 bases from V and 1 base from J, with 14 bases in between. The CDR3 sequence is 16 residues long. From germline, CDR1 is SGHDT and CDR2 YYEEEE. Here the CDR3 reads CASSSSIIGSYNEQFF. CDR3 nucleotides: TGTGCCAGCAGCTCGAGCATCATCGGGTCCTACAATGAGCAGTTCTTC.

The V call is TRBV19, the J call TRBJ2-7; TRBD1 aligns across 9 bases. With V trimmed by 4 bases and J by 2 bases, 3 bases remained unmatched. The germline V gene has CDR1 LNHDA and CDR2 SQIVND (reference sequence). The CDR3 spans 14 residues. CDR3 nucleotides: TGTGCCAGTAGTAGAGGGACAGGGACCTACGAGCAGTACTTC. Translation: CASSRGTGTYEQYF. The whole variable domain, filled in from reference TRBV19 and TRBJ2-7, reads DGGITQSPKYLFRKEGQNVTLSCEQNLNHDAMYWYRQDPGQGLRLIYYSQIVNDFQKGDIAEGYSVSREKKESFPLTVTSAQKNPTAFYLCASSRGTGTYEQYFGPGTRLTVT.

This chain joins TRBV5-1 and TRBJ2-1, with 7 positions matching TRBD2. The CDR3 runs 14 residues. Germline loops: CDR1 SGHRS, CDR2 YFSETQ. The V and J ends lost 5 bases and 1 base, in that order; junction bases with no gene match: 3. The CDR3 region is CASRSGGSYNEQFF. The DNA of the CDR3 is TGCGCCAGCAGATCGGGGGGATCCTACAATGAGCAGTTCTTC.

This clone was seen once. V usage is TRBV7-2 and J usage is TRBJ2-1, with 8 bases that match TRBD2. Germline CDR1 SGHTA, CDR2 FQGNSA. This CDR3 has 17 amino acids. The V segment lost 0 bases and the J segment 14 bases; nucleotides outside the gene matches: 18. CDR3 protein: CASSLATGGFSPGLKFF. Here the CDR3 DNA reads TGTGCCAGCAGCTTAGCAACGGGAGGGTTTTCCCCCGGCTTAAAGTTCTTC.

The genes are TRBV4-1 and TRBJ2-7; a possible D gene is TRBD2 (5 bases). Germline V CDR1 and CDR2: MGHRA, YSYEKL. Trimming shortened V by 1 base and J by 2 bases, and 15 bases separated the two germline ends. CDR3 length: 16 amino acids. The chain's CDR3 is CASSQGWSSAAYEQYF. The CDR3 DNA reads as TGCGCCAGCAGCCAAGGGTGGAGTAGCGCGGCCTACGAGCAGTACTTC.

The chain carries TRBV12-5 and TRBJ2-3, with TRBD2 matching over 7 bases. The CDR3 totals 14 residues. Per the germline V gene, CDR1 is LGHNT and CDR2 is FRNRAP. V was pared by 10 bases and J by 0 bases, with 7 bases of the junction left unmatched. In nucleotides, the CDR3 is TGTGCTAAAGTGGGGGGGGTTAGCACAGATACGCAGTATTTT. Translation gives CAKVGGVSTDTQYF.

This clone occurred once. V is TRBV7-8 and J is TRBJ2-5; 9 bases are a match to TRBD2. The CDR3 has 15 amino acids. Unmatched junction bases numbered 3, after V lost 2 bases and J lost 2 bases. Germline CDR1 SGHVS, CDR2 FQNEAQ. The chain's CDR3 is CASSLFAGGQETQYF. CDR3 nucleotide sequence: TGTGCCAGCAGCTTATTTGCGGGGGGGCAAGAGACCCAGTACTTC.

The V call is TRBV2, the J call TRBJ1-6, with TRBD1 matching 7 bases. This CDR3 has 15 residues. The V gene's germline CDR1 is SNHLY and CDR2 FYNNEI. V shed 6 bases, J shed 4 bases, and the junction held 6 bases outside the gene matches. The CDR3: CASRGPGQYNSPLHF. The DNA of the CDR3 is TGTGCCAGCAGGGGACCGGGACAGTATAATTCACCCCTCCACTTT.

The chain employs TRBV28 and TRBJ1-5, with D possibly matching TRBD1 (5 bases). CDR3 length equals 16 residues. Germline-derived CDR1 and CDR2 are MDHEN and SYDVKM. Trimming left V 3 bases short and J 6 bases short, with 18 bases between. CDR3: CASSFFTGLNGQPQHF. The DNA of the CDR3 is TGTGCCAGCAGTTTTTTTACAGGCCTAAACGGTCAGCCCCAGCATTTT.

This clone was seen only once. The chain uses TRBV5-1 and TRBJ2-5; D may be TRBD2 (5 bases). V was cut by 6 bases and J by 4 bases, with 13 bases left in between. Germline V gene sequence: CDR1 SGHRS, CDR2 YFSETQ. This CDR3 contains 13 residues. DNA for the CDR3: TGCGCCAGCACCCCCGATGCGGGAGAGACCCAGTACTTC. Its translation: CASTPDAGETQYF.

The chain uses TRBV19 and TRBJ1-2; D unclear. V was shortened by 6 bases and J by 2 bases, with 10 bases between the two germline ends. The CDR3 covers 13 residues. Germline CDR1 and CDR2: LNHDA and SQIVND (reference sequence). The CDR3 region has the DNA TGTGCCAGTAGGCCAACGGGAAACTATGGCTACACCTTC. Translation gives CASRPTGNYGYTF.

J is TRBJ1-1 and V is TRBV5-1; D gene unclear. The CDR3 has 12 residues. The V gene lost 0 bases and the J gene lost 7 bases, with 7 bases spanning the gap. The germline CDR1 and CDR2 sequences are SGHRS and YFSETQ. The CDR3 loop is CASSLVGVEAFF. The DNA of the CDR3 is TGCGCCAGCAGCTTGGTAGGAGTTGAAGCTTTCTTT.

V and J are TRBV6-1 and TRBJ1-2, with a weak D call TRBD1 (6 bases). Germline CDR1 reads MNHNS; CDR2 reads SASEGT. The CDR3 totals 15 residues. Trimming took off 1 base at V and 3 bases at J, with 12 bases between the two ends. The chain's CDR3 is CASSEGWDTYYGYTF. CDR3 nucleotides: TGTGCCAGCAGTGAAGGATGGGACACCTACTATGGCTACACCTTC.

CDR3 sequence: CASSLVGGSGNTIYF. The CDR3 DNA reads TGTGCCAGCAGCTTAGTTGGGGGGTCTGGAAACACCATATATTTT. This rearrangement joins TRBV11-2 to TRBJ1-3; D may be TRBD1 (5 bases). V lost 1 base to trimming and J lost 1 base, with 8 bases between them. The CDR3 loop spans 15 amino acids. The germline gives CDR1 SGHAT, CDR2 FQNNGV.

V usage is TRBV10-1 and J usage is TRBJ2-1; the match to TRBD1 covers 7 bases. V lost 0 bases and J lost 1; bases outside the gene matches: 3. This CDR3 has 16 residues. The germline V gene encodes CDR1 WNHNN and CDR2 SYGVQD (reference sequence). The CDR3, as DNA: TGCGCCAGCAGTGAGTCGACAGGGTTATCCTACAATGAGCAGTTCTTC. Its translation is CASSESTGLSYNEQFF.

This clone has only one observation. V is TRBV24-1 and J is TRBJ2-3, with TRBD1 matching over 10 bases. Germline loops: CDR1 KGHDR, CDR2 SFDVKD. V shed 6 bases and J 4 bases; nucleotides not matched to a gene: 6. The CDR3 covers 15 residues. The CDR3 loop is CATSLIGQGADTQYF. CDR3 nucleotides: TGTGCCACCAGTTTAATTGGACAGGGGGCAGATACGCAGTATTTT.

V is TRBV19 and J is TRBJ2-2, with 7 bases aligning to TRBD2. Germline V gene data show CDR1 as LNHDA and CDR2 as SQIVND (reference sequence). Trimming cost V 5 bases and J 2 bases; bases outside gene matches: 2. The CDR3 is made up of 14 amino acids. CDR3 DNA: TGTGCCAGTAGTCGGGAGGTAAACACCGGGGAGCTGTTTTTT. Amino acids: CASSREVNTGELFF.

The chain has TRBV19 and TRBJ2-7; 10 nucleotides match TRBD1. This CDR3 is 17 amino acids long. Germline trimming cut 7 bases from V and 6 bases from J; bases unmatched to any gene: 18. The germline CDR1 and CDR2 sequences are LNHDA and SQIVND (reference sequence). CDR3 in DNA: TGTGCCAGTATGATACTCCCCGGGACAGGGGTAGGGGTCGAGCAGTACTTC. It is translated as CASMILPGTGVGVEQYF.

The chain carries TRBV27 and TRBJ2-7; the D gene is possibly TRBD2 (5 bases). Trimming removed 6 bases from V and 3 bases from J, with 12 bases in between. Germline loops: CDR1 MNHEY, CDR2 SMNVEV (reference sequence). The CDR3 sequence is 13 residues long. The CDR3 nucleotides read TGTGCCAGCAGCCGACGGGATGTCTACGAGCAGTACTTC. Translation gives CASSRRDVYEQYF.

This clone occurred a few times. This chain links TRBV18 with TRBJ1-1, with 7 positions matching TRBD1. Trimming cost V 3 bases and J 5 bases; bases outside gene matches: 6. The CDR3 contains 14 residues. The germline V gene has CDR1 KGHSH and CDR2 LQKENI. The CDR3 DNA reads TGTGCCAGCTCACCCGAGGGGGCAAGGACTGAAGCTTTCTTT. It specifies CASSPEGARTEAFF.

J is TRBJ1-3 and V is TRBV6-5; TRBD1 agrees at 7 bases. The CDR3 covers 15 residues. Germline CDR1 and CDR2: MNHEY and SVGAGI. Trimming cost V 4 bases and J 0 bases; bases outside gene matches: 3. The CDR3 protein is CASSFDRDSGNTIYF. In nucleotides, the CDR3 is TGTGCCAGCAGTTTCGACAGGGACTCTGGAAACACCATATATTTT.

The rearrangement joins TRBV24-1 to TRBJ1-1; 8 bases are shared with TRBD1. Germline CDR1 reads KGHDR; CDR2 reads SFDVKD. CDR3 length: 13 amino acids. J lost 7 bases, V lost 2 bases, and 2 bases had no gene match. CDR3 sequence (DNA): TGTGCCACCAGTGATTGGGGACAGGATGAAGCTTTCTTT. It is translated as CATSDWGQDEAFF.

This clone has only a few counts. The chain combines TRBV7-2 with TRBJ2-7; TRBD1 agrees at 9 bases. Germline CDR1 is SGHTA and CDR2 is FQGNSA. This CDR3 is 15 amino acids long. After removal of 5 bases from V and 0 bases from J, the junction contained 5 bases not matched to a gene. CDR3 sequence (DNA): TGTGCCAGCAGCATAACAGGGGGCGCCTCCTACGAGCAGTACTTC. Translated: CASSITGGASYEQYF.

The chain couples TRBV19 to TRBJ1-2; tentative D call: TRBD1 (5 bases). CDR1 is LNHDA, CDR2 SQIVND, per germline (reference sequence). The CDR3 has 15 residues. Trimming shortened V by 7 bases and J by 2 bases, and 17 bases separated the two germline ends. CDR3 region: CASTYTDGGNYGYTF. The CDR3 coding sequence is TGTGCCAGTACCTATACCGACGGGGGAAACTATGGCTACACCTTC.

This clone showed up just a few times. The rearrangement links TRBV5-6 to TRBJ1-5; D might be TRBD1 (5 bases). V was cut by 4 bases and J by 4 bases, with 15 bases left in between. Germline V CDR1 and CDR2: SGHDT, YYEEEE. The CDR3 contains 15 residues. The CDR3 loop is CASSPWGSLNQPQHF. CDR3 nucleotide sequence: TGTGCCAGCAGCCCCTGGGGCTCGTTAAATCAGCCCCAGCATTTT.

This clone was counted between two and nine times. This rearrangement joins TRBV24-1 to TRBJ2-1; tentative D call: TRBD1 (6 bases). The germline V and J ends were trimmed by 3 bases and 5 bases, with 13 bases remaining between them. From germline, CDR1 is KGHDR and CDR2 SFDVKD. This CDR3 has 15 residues. The chain's CDR3 is CATSDPRTVNNEQFF. The CDR3 DNA is TGTGCCACCAGTGATCCACGGACAGTCAACAATGAGCAGTTCTTC.

In its sample, this clone was seen once. The chain carries TRBV5-6 and TRBJ2-1; D is ambiguous. Germline V gene data show CDR1 as SGHDT and CDR2 as YYEEEE. Trimming pared 4 bases from V and 6 bases from J, leaving 26 bases between. The length of the CDR3 is 18 residues. The CDR3 spells CASSTAVGDLFWVNEQFF. CDR3 bases: TGTGCCAGCAGCACCGCGGTGGGTGACCTTTTTTGGGTCAATGAGCAGTTCTTC. Based on the CDR3 plus reference TRBV5-6 and TRBJ2-1, the full variable domain is DAGVTQSPTHLIKTRGQQVTLRCSPKSGHDTVSWYQQALGQGPQFIFQYYEEEERQRGNFPDRFSGHQFPNYSSELNVNALLLGDSALYLCASSTAVGDLFWVNEQFFGPGTRLTVL.

The rearrangement uses TRBV27 and TRBJ1-6, with D uncertain. The V gene lost 4 bases and the J gene lost 8 bases, with 12 bases spanning the gap. The CDR3 loop spans 14 amino acids. Germline lookup yields CDR1 MNHEY and CDR2 SMNVEV (reference sequence). The CDR3 loop is CASSYPFRDSPLHF. Written as DNA, the CDR3 is TGTGCCAGCAGTTACCCCTTTCGGGATTCACCCCTCCACTTT.

This clone was detected a few times. The V gene is TRBV24-1, the J gene TRBJ1-1; D possibly corresponds to TRBD1 (5 bases). Deletions cut 8 bases from V and 0 bases from J, with 9 bases between. CDR1 is KGHDR, CDR2 SFDVKD, per germline. This CDR3 region has 13 residues. CDR3 amino acids: CATTAGLNTEAFF. CDR3 coding DNA: TGTGCCACCACGGCGGGGCTGAACACTGAAGCTTTCTTT.

The J gene is TRBJ1-4, the V gene TRBV10-2, with TRBD1 matching over 7 bases. V was pared by 7 bases and J by 7 bases, with 6 bases of the junction left unmatched. CDR3 size: 13 residues. The germline V gene has CDR1 WSHSY and CDR2 SAAADI. In nucleotides, the CDR3 is TGCGCCAGCACGGGACAGTTAGGTGAAAAACTGTTTTTT. Its protein is CASTGQLGEKLFF.